The 9 T cell receptor beta chains below come from one sample, sequenced in a study of cytomegalovirus exposure and HLA in healthy donors. Vbeta (60) and Jbeta (13) primers were used in the PCR. The protocol was immunoSEQ multiplex PCR, while the TCRdb copy is restricted to in-frame clones and leaves out a portion. Counted here are 110,000 to 150,000 clones, roughly 79% occurring once; the ten biggest clones make up around a tenth. The sequencing sample was made of PBMCs. These receptors were taken from a woman in her fifties or sixties in good health and CMV-seropositive.

This clone was seen more than once but under ten times. The chain joins TRBV4-1 to TRBJ2-5, with 8 nucleotides matching TRBD2. The DNA matches TRBJ2-7 better at its end, which makes the J call doubtful. Germline V gene lookup returns CDR1 MGHRA and CDR2 YSYEKL. There are 14 residues in the CDR3. CDR3 residues: CASSQVSGGDEQYF. DNA of the CDR3: TGCGCCAGCAGCCAAGTCTCCGGGGGGGACGAGCAGTACTTC.

Comment on this clone: The same CDR3 arises from other DNA sequences in this sample as well. V gene TRBV27 combines with J gene TRBJ1-2; D is possibly TRBD1 (6 bases). Trimming took off 3 bases at V and 4 bases at J, with 9 bases between the two ends. This CDR3 has 13 amino acids. CDR1 is MNHEY and CDR2 is SMNVEV in the germline V gene (reference sequence). CDR3 in amino acids: CASSLRGGYGYTF. The DNA for the CDR3 is TGTGCCAGCAGTTTGAGAGGGGGCTATGGCTACACCTTC.

This chain links TRBV27 with TRBJ2-1, with 7 bases matching TRBD2. Per the germline V gene, CDR1 is MNHEY and CDR2 is SMNVEV (reference sequence). V lost 9 bases, J lost 6 bases, and 14 bases stayed unmatched. The CDR3 totals 15 residues. In DNA form, the CDR3 reads TGTGCCAGTCTTACTACACGACTAGCACCCAATGAGCAGTTCTTC. This translates into CASLTTRLAPNEQFF.

V and J are TRBV28 and TRBJ2-4, with no clear D. Germline CDR1 MDHEN, CDR2 SYDVKM. This CDR3 comprises 16 residues. V was shortened by 6 bases and J by 1 base, with 16 bases between the two germline ends. The CDR3 DNA is TGTGCCAGCAGAACCCGGGTCCAAGAGGCCAAAAACATTCAGTACTTC. Translating it yields CASRTRVQEAKNIQYF.

The chain recombines TRBV30 with TRBJ2-1, with TRBD2 matching over 8 bases. V lost 1 base and J lost 7; bases outside the gene matches: 9. CDR1 and CDR2 from the germline V gene are GTSNPN and SVGIG (reference sequence). There are 15 residues in the CDR3. The CDR3 region has the DNA TGTGCCTGGAGTGCGCCCGGGACTAGGGGGAATGAGCAGTTCTTC. It encodes CAWSAPGTRGNEQFF. The entire variable domain, with the rest obtained from reference TRBV30 and TRBJ2-1, is as follows: SQTIHQWPATLVQPVGSPLSLECTVEGTSNPNLYWYRQAAGRGLQLLFYSVGIGQISSEVPQNLSASRPQDRQFILSSKKLLLSDSGFYLCAWSAPGTRGNEQFFGPGTRLTVL.

The V and J genes are TRBV29-1 and TRBJ2-1; TRBD1 aligns across 7 bases. Germline lookup yields CDR1 SQVTM and CDR2 ANQGSEA. The CDR3 is 15 residues long. V lost 6 bases and J lost 3; bases outside the gene matches: 11. Here the CDR3 reads CSVCDGTEIYNEQFF. The CDR3 DNA follows: TGCAGCGTATGCGACGGGACAGAAATCTACAATGAGCAGTTCTTC.

This sequence joins TRBV5-1 and TRBJ2-5, with 7 bases fitting TRBD2. The junction had 20 bases not matched to a gene; V was cut back by 4 bases and J by 5 bases. Germline V gene data show CDR1 as SGHRS and CDR2 as YFSETQ. There are 18 residues in the CDR3. The CDR3 region has the DNA TGCGCCAGCAGCCCCCGCCTCAGGGTTTCGGGGGGATCTGAGACCCAGTACTTC. The encoded protein is CASSPRLRVSGGSETQYF.

The chain uses TRBV5-4 and TRBJ2-7, with 7 positions matching TRBD2. In germline, CDR1 is SGHNT, CDR2 YYREEE (reference sequence). The CDR3 covers 15 residues. The V segment lost 5 bases and the J segment 5 bases; nucleotides outside the gene matches: 13. CDR3 coding DNA: TGTGCCAGCAGTCCCCGGTTGGGGGGGACCCACGAGCAGTACTTC. The encoded protein is CASSPRLGGTHEQYF.

The rearrangement links TRBV7-9 to TRBJ2-7; 7 nucleotides align to TRBD1. With V trimmed by 1 base and J by 7 bases, 4 bases remained unmatched. This CDR3 contains 13 residues. Per germline, CDR1 SEHNR and CDR2 FQNEAQ (reference sequence). The CDR3 is CASSLVTGEEQYF. Written as DNA, the CDR3 is TGTGCCAGCAGCTTAGTCACAGGGGAAGAGCAGTACTTC.